The clone carrying this TCR beta chain has only a few counts. Its antigen is undetermined. The data stem from a study of CD8 T cells in ankylosing spondylitis. The study's findings and limits: Blood from ankylosing spondylitis patients appeared to carry a characteristic roughly 8-variant TCR beta motif. In ankylosing spondylitis patients, matched synovial fluid reportedly showed significant enrichment of disease-linked clones.

The germline V gene encodes CDR1 LGHNA and CDR2 YSLEER. The CDR3 is 16 amino acids. The J segment lost 4 bases and the V segment lost 0 bases, leaving 3 bases of the junction unmatched. The authors made TCR beta libraries by quantitative 5'-RACE with molecular barcodes. TCRdb fed the 5' RACE reads into MiXCR, producing one record per CDR3 protein. The repertoire consists of more than 600,000 distinct CDR3 sequences, with 15% to 20% occurring once and the leading ten covering under 20%. Sequences were obtained from blood, either unsorted or a sorted T cell fraction (not recorded which). The V call is TRBV4-3, the J call TRBJ2-1; 10 nucleotides align to TRBD2. This sequence originates from a male donor with ankylosing spondylitis. CDR3 loop: CASSQETSGKYNEQFF. Here the CDR3 DNA reads TGCGCCAGCAGCCAAGAAACTAGCGGGAAATACAATGAGCAGTTCTTC.